The clone carrying this T cell receptor (beta chain) was counted once. Its cognate antigen is unknown. A read error is likely, as this CDR3 ends without the conserved phenylalanine or tryptophan. No cell sorting was done before RNA was extracted from the tissue. This sample stems from a study of tumor and adjacent non-tumor tissue in lung cancer. Whole-study context: Histology: about a dozen adenocarcinoma, a couple of squamous cell carcinoma, 1 small cell lung cancer. Aged 31 to 76 years, patients included nine to ten men and 5 women with stage I to III disease. General study points: Compared with tumor, normal lung showed significantly lower TCR diversity. In normal lung, the top 100 clones were significantly more dominant than in tumor.

Three rounds of nested PCR, following a modified ARM-PCR protocol, produced the TCRbeta library. MiXCR, applied by TCRdb to the multiplex PCR reads, yields one record per CDR3 protein. The table has more than 60,000 distinct CDR3 sequences, roughly 80% seen once. Trimming left V 2 bases short and J 6 bases short, with 17 bases between. This CDR3 has 15 amino acids. The origin of this receptor is a woman in her 50s with non-small cell lung cancer. This sequence joins TRBV12-3 or TRBV12-4 and TRBJ2-7; D is possibly TRBD1 or TRBD2 (5 bases each). What was sequenced was lung tumor tissue. The CDR3 is CASSLIGQGGSEQYL. CDR3 nucleotide sequence: TGTGCCAGCAGTTTAATTGGGCAGGGCGGGTCCGAGCAGTACCTC.